What follows are 26 T cell receptor beta chains derived from one specimen sequenced in a study of preoperative IRX-2 immunotherapy in early breast cancer. The assay was immunoSEQ multiplex PCR, and TCRdb's table has in-frame clones only and misses some. The sample lists around 30,000 clones; about 79% were seen once. Treatment specified: preoperative locoregional IRX-2 cytokine immunotherapy. This specimen was collected from a patient treated with IRX-2 immunotherapy. The origin of the receptors is a human donor with breast cancer.

This rearrangement joins TRBV4-1 to TRBJ2-7; D may be TRBD2 (6 bases). V lost 4 bases and J 2 bases, leaving 15 bases between the germline ends. This CDR3 has 15 amino acids. Per germline, CDR1 MGHRA and CDR2 YSYEKL. The CDR3 coding sequence is TGCGCCAGCAGCCCCTCGGTAGCGGTACCCTACGAGCAGTACTTC. Protein: CASSPSVAVPYEQYF.

The rearrangement uses TRBV6-8 and TRBJ2-5; D not resolved. The CDR3 has 13 residues. Germline CDR1 and CDR2: MNHGY and SAAAGT. The V end was cut by 8 bases, the J end by 3 bases, with 13 bases between. The CDR3 nucleotides are TGTGCCAGCCAGAAGTACGCAGAAGAGACCCAGTACTTC. Amino acid sequence: CASQKYAEETQYF.

This sequence joins TRBV12-2 and TRBJ1-5. TRBV12-2 is given as a pseudogene. This CDR3 comprises 19 residues. The CDR3 bases are TGTGCAAGTCGCTTGACTATTTCGGGGGCAGGGGCGATTGGGCAGCCCCAGCATTTT. This codes for CASRLTISGAGAIGQPQHF.

This chain links TRBV18 with TRBJ2-1, with 7 nucleotides matching TRBD2. The CDR3 runs 16 residues. Germline-derived CDR1 and CDR2 are KGHSH and LQKENI. V gave up 3 bases and J gave up 8 bases; unmatched junction bases: 13. CDR3 coding DNA: TGTGCCAGCTCACCCGCCTGGACGGGAGGAGCGGATGAGCAGTTCTTC. Protein: CASSPAWTGGADEQFF. The full variable domain, rest sourced from reference TRBV18 and TRBJ2-1, is NAGVMQNPRHLVRRRGQEARLRCSPMKGHSHVYWYRQLPEEGLKFMVYLQKENIIDESGMPKERFSAEFPKEGPSILRIQQVVRGDSAAYFCASSPAWTGGADEQFFGPGTRLTVL.

The chain employs TRBV5-1 and TRBJ2-1; 8 bases agree with TRBD2. Germline CDR1 reads SGHRS; CDR2 reads YFSETQ. Trimming at V came to 0 bases and at J to 9 bases, leaving 8 bases not matched to a gene. This CDR3 is 15 amino acids long. The CDR3 region is CASSLGSGAAGEQFF. CDR3 DNA sequence: TGCGCCAGCAGCTTGGGTAGCGGGGCCGCGGGTGAGCAGTTCTTC.

The chain has TRBV19 and TRBJ1-5; a weak D match, TRBD1 (6 bases). V lost 9 bases to trimming and J lost 3 bases, with 18 bases between them. The CDR3 totals 15 residues. Germline values: CDR1 LNHDA, CDR2 SQIVND (reference sequence). The CDR3 is CASSAGVNINQPQHF. DNA for the CDR3: TGTGCCAGCTCCGCAGGGGTGAATATCAATCAGCCCCAGCATTTT.

The rearrangement links TRBV5-1 to TRBJ2-7; D might be TRBD2 (6 bases). The germline CDR1 and CDR2 sequences are SGHRS and YFSETQ. The V end lost 4 bases, the J end lost 0 bases, and 14 bases lay between the germline ends. The CDR3 has 15 residues. The CDR3 protein is CASSVLYGGSYEQYF. The CDR3 coding sequence is TGCGCCAGCAGCGTGCTTTACGGGGGCTCCTACGAGCAGTACTTC.

This rearrangement joins TRBV29-1 to TRBJ1-1; D not resolved. Between the trimmed V and J ends, which lost 5 bases and 3 bases, there was a span of 16 bases. The CDR3 extends over 14 amino acids. Germline lookup yields CDR1 SQVTM and CDR2 ANQGSEA. The CDR3 here is CSVQRSTSDTEAFF. DNA of the CDR3: TGCAGCGTTCAGAGATCAACGTCAGACACTGAAGCTTTCTTT.

The chain uses TRBV7-6 and TRBJ2-5; tentatively, D is TRBD1 (6 bases). V lost 6 bases to trimming and J lost 3 bases, with 14 bases between them. Germline V gene data show CDR1 as SGHVS and CDR2 as FNYEAQ. The CDR3 is made up of 14 amino acids. In nucleotides, the CDR3 is TGTGCCAGCAGTCACCGGACAGTCGAAGAGACCCAGTACTTC. Protein product: CASSHRTVEETQYF.

This chain joins TRBV28 and TRBJ1-1, with 9 bases that match TRBD1. This CDR3 contains 14 residues. After removal of 6 bases from V and 4 bases from J, the junction contained 6 bases not matched to a gene. Germline CDR1 reads MDHEN; CDR2 reads SYDVKM. DNA of the CDR3: TGTGCCAGCAGATCCGGGACAGGGACCACTGAAGCTTTCTTT. Its translation is CASRSGTGTTEAFF.

The CDR3: CASSESISVVQHF. The CDR3 DNA follows: TGTGCCAGCAGTGAATCAATAAGTGTAGTCCAGCATTTT. The rearrangement links TRBV25-1 to TRBJ1-5; D is unclear. Germline CDR1 MGHDK, CDR2 SYGVNS. Trimming stripped 1 base from V and 12 bases from J, with 13 bases between. There are 13 residues in the CDR3.

The chain joins TRBV7-5 to TRBJ2-3. TRBV7-5 is a listed pseudogene. There are 17 residues in the CDR3. CDR3 DNA: TGTGCCAGCAGCTTAGCCCCGTATGGAACTAGCACAGATACGCAGTATTTT. Translated, it gives CASSLAPYGTSTDTQYF.

This sequence joins TRBV6-8 and TRBJ1-3, with D unclear. The CDR3 runs to 16 residues. V lost 2 bases to trimming and J lost 8 bases, with 19 bases between them. CDR1 is MNHGY and CDR2 is SAAAGT in the germline V gene. CDR3 coding DNA: TGTGCCAGCAGTTACGGTGACTCGTGGCTCGAGGACACCATATATTTT. This gives the protein CASSYGDSWLEDTIYF.

The genes are TRBV11-3 and TRBJ1-1, with 7 bases matching TRBD1. Germline values: CDR1 SGHNT, CDR2 YENEEA. The CDR3 is 14 amino acids. With 5 bases clipped from V and 6 bases from J, the junction kept 9 bases outside the gene matches. The CDR3: CASSLRGVQAEAFF. In DNA form, the CDR3 reads TGTGCCAGCAGCCTCAGGGGGGTTCAGGCTGAAGCTTTCTTT.

This clone was seen only a few times. The V and J genes are TRBV11-3 and TRBJ2-3; 9 bases fit TRBD1. V lost 8 bases and J lost 3; bases outside the gene matches: 6. The CDR3 loop spans 14 amino acids. Germline CDR1 is SGHNT and CDR2 is YENEEA. Here the CDR3 reads CASQSTGGTDTQYF. CDR3 bases: TGTGCCAGCCAGTCGACAGGGGGAACAGATACGCAGTATTTT.

The chain joins TRBV6-8 to TRBJ1-2; 7 bases map to TRBD1. Trimming took 2 bases from V and 4 from J; bases not matched to a gene: 4. Germline CDR1 reads MNHGY; CDR2 reads SAAAGT. This CDR3 is 14 amino acids long. CDR3 residues: CASSYEGQRYGYTF. CDR3 sequence (DNA): TGTGCCAGCAGTTACGAGGGACAGCGCTATGGCTACACCTTC.

The chain is built from TRBV7-4 and TRBJ1-2, with 10 bases lining up with TRBD1. V shed 5 bases and J 6 bases; nucleotides not matched to a gene: 12. CDR3 size: 16 residues. Per the germline V gene, CDR1 is SGHVT and CDR2 is SQSDAQ. CDR3 DNA: TGTGCCAGCAGCCAGAGACAGGGGGCGAATGGGGATGGCTACACCTTC. This gives the protein CASSQRQGANGDGYTF.

The chain recombines TRBV30 with TRBJ1-1; D unclear. Germline V gene lookup returns CDR1 GTSNPN and CDR2 SVGIG (reference sequence). CDR3 size: 14 residues. Between the trimmed V and J ends, which lost 3 bases and 0 bases, there was a span of 11 bases. CDR3 nucleotide sequence: TGTGCCTGGAGATTGGGGAGGCTGAACACTGAAGCTTTCTTT. Its translation: CAWRLGRLNTEAFF.

The chain is built from TRBV4-1 and TRBJ1-1; D not resolved. This CDR3 comprises 14 residues. Trimming cost V 3 bases and J 5 bases, with 13 bases left between them. Looked up from germline, CDR1 is MGHRA and CDR2 is YSYEKL. The CDR3 is CASSHWGFETEAFF. In nucleotides, the CDR3 is TGCGCCAGCAGCCACTGGGGTTTTGAAACTGAAGCTTTCTTT.

The chain uses TRBV30 and TRBJ2-5; the D call may be TRBD1 or TRBD2 (5 bases each). The V gene's germline CDR1 is GTSNPN and CDR2 SVGIG (reference sequence). The CDR3 has 15 residues. The ends were cut back, 2 bases at V and 1 base at J, with 14 bases in the middle. In nucleotides, the CDR3 is TGTGCCTGGAGTTCCCCGGGGCGCACCCAAGAGACCCAGTACTTC. Protein sequence: CAWSSPGRTQETQYF.

The chain joins TRBV30 to TRBJ2-7, with D hard to call. V shed 1 base and J shed 3 bases, with 4 bases lying between them. Germline CDR1 GTSNPN, CDR2 SVGIG (reference sequence). The CDR3 sequence is 11 residues long. The CDR3 DNA follows: TGTGCCTGGAGTGCAGACTACGAGCAGTACTTC. Protein: CAWSADYEQYF.

This sequence joins TRBV28 and TRBJ1-3, with D possibly TRBD1 on 5 matching bases. Germline V gives CDR1 MDHEN, CDR2 SYDVKM. The CDR3 is 19 residues long. The ends were cut back, 4 bases at V and 0 bases at J, with 22 bases in the middle. The CDR3 DNA sequence: TGTGCCAGCAGTTCCTACATACCCGGACAACCCAACTCTGGAAACACCATATATTTT. This gives the protein CASSSYIPGQPNSGNTIYF.

V usage is TRBV12-5 and J usage is TRBJ1-6, with D maybe TRBD1 (5 bases). Trimming removed 6 bases at V and 5 bases at J, with 11 bases between. Germline values: CDR1 LGHNT, CDR2 FRNRAP. The CDR3 consists of 14 residues. CDR3 loop: CASGIDRDNSPLHF. CDR3 nucleotide sequence: TGTGCTAGTGGGATCGACAGAGATAATTCACCCCTCCACTTT.

V gene TRBV6-8 combines with J gene TRBJ2-3; 10 bases match TRBD2. Germline assignment: CDR1 MNHGY and CDR2 SAAAGT. V was clipped by 4 bases and J by 3 bases; unmatched bases: 4. The length of the CDR3 is 15 residues. The CDR3 loop reads CASSLIAGGTDTQYF. The CDR3 region has the DNA TGTGCCAGCAGTTTGATAGCGGGAGGAACAGATACGCAGTATTTT.

This chain connects TRBV18 to TRBJ1-2; 7 bases are shared with TRBD1. CDR3 length equals 15 residues. The trim removed 2 bases at V and 4 bases at J, leaving 7 bases unmatched. CDR1 and CDR2 from the germline V gene are KGHSH and LQKENI. CDR3 loop: CASSPNGQDGYGYTF. In DNA, the CDR3 is TGTGCCAGCTCACCAAACGGACAGGATGGCTATGGCTACACCTTC.

The sample holds one count of this clone. V gene TRBV18 combines with J gene TRBJ2-2; D might be TRBD2 (5 bases). The CDR3 covers 13 residues. Trimming took off 6 bases at V and 5 bases at J, with 10 bases between the two ends. CDR1 and CDR2 from the germline V gene are KGHSH and LQKENI. CDR3 loop: CASSHPGTGELFF. DNA for the CDR3: TGTGCCAGCTCCCACCCGGGAACCGGGGAGCTGTTTTTT.